This TCR beta chain emerged from a study of CD8 T cells in ankylosing spondylitis. Many counts were recorded for this clonotype. The V and J ends lost 4 bases and 5 bases, in that order; junction bases with no gene match: 22. Germline-derived CDR1 and CDR2 are SGDLS and YYNGEE. The CDR3 is made up of 19 amino acids. TCRdb processed the 5' RACE reads anew with MiXCR; each CDR3 protein has one entry. The sample contains about 42,000 distinct CDR3 sequences, roughly 2.5% of which appear only once. The clonotype was recovered from a male donor with ankylosing spondylitis or in good health (not recorded which). The chain recombines TRBV9 with TRBJ1-2; TRBD1 matches 8 bases. The specimen sequenced was blood, either unsorted or a sorted T cell fraction (not recorded which). Here the CDR3 reads CASSPSMGDRGSLGYGYTF. CDR3 DNA sequence: TGTGCCAGCAGCCCGAGCATGGGAGACAGGGGTAGTTTAGGGTATGGCTACACCTTC.